This T cell receptor (beta chain) was obtained from a study of blood T cells in healthy people across ages. Combining a sample-barcoded 5' primer with a J-beta primer mix, a second PCR ran for about 7 to 12 cycles. TCRdb processed the 5' RACE reads anew with MiXCR; each CDR3 protein has one entry. Of about 1.7 million distinct CDR3 sequences listed, roughly 27% are singletons. V was shortened by 1 base and J by 2 bases, with 9 bases between the two germline ends. The CDR3 length is 14 residues. CDR1 and CDR2 (germline): SGHRS, YFSETQ. Findings and limits, study-wide: Naive CD4+ cells and diversity were both higher in long-lived donors than in aged donors. Older age coincided with a roughly linear decline in TCR beta diversity per million T cells.

Comment on this clonotype: What it recognizes is unknown.

The V gene is TRBV5-1, the J gene TRBJ2-5; the D gene is possibly TRBD1 (6 bases). The receptor's source is a woman in her 30s in good health. Material for sequencing was blood. The CDR3 loop is CASSLRDTQETQYF. As DNA, the CDR3 is TGCGCCAGCAGCTTGAGGGACACGCAAGAGACCCAGTACTTC.